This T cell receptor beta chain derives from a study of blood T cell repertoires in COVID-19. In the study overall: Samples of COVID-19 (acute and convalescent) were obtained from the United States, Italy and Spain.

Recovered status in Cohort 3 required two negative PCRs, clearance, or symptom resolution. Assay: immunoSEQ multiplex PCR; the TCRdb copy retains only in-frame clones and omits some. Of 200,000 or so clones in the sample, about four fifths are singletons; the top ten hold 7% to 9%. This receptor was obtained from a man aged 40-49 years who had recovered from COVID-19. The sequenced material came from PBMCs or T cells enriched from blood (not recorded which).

In DNA form, the CDR3 reads TGTGCCAGCAGTTGGGACTACCAAGAGACCCAGTACTTC. Translating it yields CASSWDYQETQYF. The J gene is TRBJ2-5, the V gene TRBV7-8; maybe TRBD2 (6 bases). Trimming took off 6 bases at V and 0 bases at J, with 8 bases between the two ends. Germline lookup yields CDR1 SGHVS and CDR2 FQNEAQ. The CDR3 covers 13 residues.